Each of the 23 T cell receptor beta chains below was sequenced from the same sample in a study of T cell responses to AZD1222 COVID-19 vaccine. Repertoires were generated with immunoSEQ multiplex PCR, while TCRdb's copy carries only in-frame clones and drops some. The sample includes 100,000 to 150,000 clones, over 70% of them seen just once. The sample in question was peripheral blood, obtained on day 0 of AZD1222 vaccination. The receptors shown here come from an adult in good health.

In this sample, this clone turned up once. This chain joins TRBV29-1 and TRBJ1-3; D uncertain. Germline values: CDR1 SQVTM, CDR2 ANQGSEA. Deletions cut 4 bases from V and 0 bases from J, with 13 bases between. This CDR3 has 15 amino acids. CDR3 nucleotide sequence: TGCAGCGTTGGAGAGCAACCTCACTCTGGAAACACCATATATTTT. Amino acids: CSVGEQPHSGNTIYF.

The chain combines TRBV27 with TRBJ2-2, with 7 bases aligning to TRBD1. CDR1 and CDR2 (germline): MNHEY, SMNVEV (reference sequence). V lost 10 bases to trimming and J lost 7 bases; unmatched junction nucleotides: 9. The CDR3 totals 13 residues. The CDR3 bases are TGTGCCACCACGGACAGGTCCCACGGGGAGCTGTTTTTT. This codes for CATTDRSHGELFF.

The chain uses TRBV5-6 and TRBJ2-7; D remains unclear. The CDR3 runs to 14 residues. The V end lost 0 bases, the J end lost 1 base, and 8 bases lay between the germline ends. Per the germline V gene, CDR1 is SGHDT and CDR2 is YYEEEE. The CDR3 region is CASSLVSVSYEQYF. CDR3 nucleotide sequence: TGTGCCAGCAGCTTGGTCTCAGTGTCCTACGAGCAGTACTTC.

The chain couples TRBV27 to TRBJ2-1; weak D call: TRBD1 (6 bases). The germline V and J ends were trimmed by 5 bases and 0 bases, with 11 bases remaining between them. Germline loops: CDR1 MNHEY, CDR2 SMNVEV (reference sequence). The CDR3 has 15 amino acids. CDR3 DNA sequence: TGTGCCAGCAGTACCACAGGGAGCTCCTACAATGAGCAGTTCTTC. It is translated as CASSTTGSSYNEQFF.

This chain uses TRBV6-5 with TRBJ1-2; no clear D gene. With 0 bases removed from V and 5 bases from J, the gap between germline ends came to 7 bases. Germline assignment: CDR1 MNHEY and CDR2 SVGAGI. The CDR3 covers 13 residues. The chain's CDR3 is CASSYSGGYGYTF. In DNA, the CDR3 is TGTGCCAGCAGTTACTCGGGAGGGTATGGCTACACCTTC.

Only a few counts were recorded for this clone. The chain is built from TRBV19 and TRBJ1-3; no definite D call. V dropped 3 bases and J dropped 0 bases, with 9 bases sitting between them. This CDR3 has 15 amino acids. Germline V gene lookup returns CDR1 LNHDA and CDR2 SQIVND (reference sequence). CDR3 loop: CASSMRRYSGNTIYF. CDR3 nucleotide sequence: TGTGCCAGTAGTATGCGTCGGTACTCTGGAAACACCATATATTTT.

V gene TRBV5-4 combines with J gene TRBJ2-7, with a possible D match to TRBD1 (5 bases). V lost 10 bases and J lost 5, with 16 bases in between. This CDR3 region has 12 residues. Germline assignment: CDR1 SGHNT and CDR2 YYREEE (reference sequence). CDR3 bases: TGTGCCGGACCCACTTTCAGGGACGAGCAGTACTTC. Translated: CAGPTFRDEQYF.

The genes are TRBV28 and TRBJ2-7; unclear D gene. This CDR3 has 12 residues. Germline loops: CDR1 MDHEN, CDR2 SYDVKM. V shed 5 bases and J shed 7 bases, with 12 bases lying between them. The CDR3 DNA is TGTGCCAGCAGTCACCGGTCGGAAGAGCAGTACTTC. It encodes CASSHRSEEQYF.

J is TRBJ1-1 and V is TRBV6-2 or TRBV6-3; 11 bases match TRBD1. CDR3 length: 15 amino acids. After removal of 5 bases from V and 11 bases from J, the junction contained 13 bases not matched to a gene. Germline V lookup: CDR1 MNHEY, CDR2 SVGEGT. The CDR3 loop reads CASSHWSDRGLDAFF. The CDR3, as DNA: TGTGCCAGCAGTCACTGGTCGGACAGGGGGCTAGACGCTTTCTTT.

This chain uses TRBV11-2 with TRBJ2-1, with 8 bases fitting TRBD2. Germline V gene lookup returns CDR1 SGHAT and CDR2 FQNNGV. V trimming: 8 bases; J trimming: 2 bases; junction bases outside the gene matches: 5. CDR3 length: 14 residues. DNA of the CDR3: TGTGCCAGCGGATCGACTAGCGCCTACAATGAGCAGTTCTTC. It encodes CASGSTSAYNEQFF.

V is TRBV11-1 and J is TRBJ1-1; D might be TRBD1 (5 bases). Germline loops: CDR1 SGHAT, CDR2 FQDESV (reference sequence). Trimming stripped 5 bases from V and 2 bases from J, with 18 bases between. The CDR3 consists of 16 residues. The CDR3 DNA follows: TGTGCCAGCAGCCCGGCGGGCTGGGGGGATAACACTGAAGCTTTCTTT. Translated, it gives CASSPAGWGDNTEAFF.

The chain carries TRBV7-3 and TRBJ2-2, with 8 bases aligning to TRBD1. The CDR3 loop spans 17 amino acids. Losses at the gene ends were 5 bases for V and 4 bases for J; bases not matched to a gene: 12. CDR1 is SGHTA, CDR2 FQGTGA, per germline. The CDR3 region has the DNA TGTGCCAGCAGCCCGACCTCGACAGGGGTGATCACCGGGGAGCTGTTTTTT. It yields the protein CASSPTSTGVITGELFF. The variable domain in full, completed from reference TRBV7-3 and TRBJ2-2, reads GAGVSQTPSNKVTEKGKYVELRCDPISGHTALYWYRQSLGQGPEFLIYFQGTGAADDSGLPNDRFFAVRPEGSVSTLKIQRTERGDSAVYLCASSPTSTGVITGELFFGEGSRLTVL.

The V and J genes are TRBV5-1 and TRBJ1-6, with TRBD1 as a possible D gene (6 bases). The CDR3 loop spans 15 amino acids. The germline CDR1 and CDR2 sequences are SGHRS and YFSETQ. The V and J ends lost 4 bases and 5 bases respectively, with 13 bases between them. The CDR3 loop reads CASSPRQADNSPLHF. CDR3 sequence (DNA): TGCGCCAGCAGCCCAAGACAGGCGGATAATTCACCCCTCCACTTT. The whole variable domain, filled in from reference TRBV5-1 and TRBJ1-6, reads KAGVTQTPRYLIKTRGQQVTLSCSPISGHRSVSWYQQTPGQGLQFLFEYFSETQRNKGNFPGRFSGRQFSNSRSEMNVSTLELGDSALYLCASSPRQADNSPLHFGNGTRLTVT.

The chain recombines TRBV19 with TRBJ1-6; D not resolved. Trimming pared 5 bases from V and 8 bases from J, leaving 7 bases between. Germline assignment: CDR1 LNHDA and CDR2 SQIVND (reference sequence). The CDR3 extends over 12 amino acids. The CDR3 coding sequence is TGTGCCAGTAGTTCCCGGGATTCACCCCTCCACTTT. Its protein is CASSSRDSPLHF.

The V and J genes are TRBV7-9 and TRBJ2-1, with D possibly matching TRBD1 (6 bases). The CDR3 runs 13 residues. The V end lost 9 bases, the J end lost 3 bases, and 12 bases lay between the germline ends. Germline CDR1 and CDR2: SEHNR and FQNEAQ (reference sequence). Written as DNA, the CDR3 is TGTGCCAGTATACAGGGAAACTACAATGAGCAGTTCTTC. Protein: CASIQGNYNEQFF.

This clone was counted between two and nine times. This chain uses TRBV19 with TRBJ2-1; D gene unclear. The germline gives CDR1 LNHDA, CDR2 SQIVND (reference sequence). Trimming pared 3 bases from V and 9 bases from J, leaving 12 bases between. The CDR3 sequence is 13 residues long. The CDR3 is CASSMVSGSEQFF. In nucleotides, the CDR3 is TGTGCCAGTAGTATGGTGTCTGGTAGTGAGCAGTTCTTC. Filled out from reference TRBV19 and TRBJ2-1, the complete variable domain reads DGGITQSPKYLFRKEGQNVTLSCEQNLNHDAMYWYRQDPGQGLRLIYYSQIVNDFQKGDIAEGYSVSREKKESFPLTVTSAQKNPTAFYLCASSMVSGSEQFFGPGTRLTVL.

The CDR3 protein is CASSPRTGVEQYF. CDR3 bases: TGTGCCAGCAGCCCGAGGACAGGCGTCGAGCAGTACTTC. This chain uses TRBV12-3 or TRBV12-4 with TRBJ2-7; 7 nucleotides agree with TRBD1. V lost 6 bases to trimming and J lost 6 bases; unmatched junction nucleotides: 8. This CDR3 region has 13 residues.

This sequence joins TRBV19 and TRBJ2-1; 7 bases match TRBD1. The CDR3 extends over 15 amino acids. V lost 4 bases and J lost 3; bases outside the gene matches: 6. The V gene's germline CDR1 is LNHDA and CDR2 SQIVND (reference sequence). The DNA for the CDR3 is TGTGCCAGTAGTAGGGGGACAGACATCTACAATGAGCAGTTCTTC. It is translated as CASSRGTDIYNEQFF.

V usage is TRBV27 and J usage is TRBJ2-1, with 7 nucleotides matching TRBD1. Germline V gene lookup returns CDR1 MNHEY and CDR2 SMNVEV (reference sequence). The V segment lost 3 bases and the J segment 2 bases; nucleotides outside the gene matches: 4. The CDR3 loop spans 15 amino acids. CDR3 sequence: CASSLTQGAYNEQFF. The CDR3 DNA reads TGTGCCAGCAGTTTGACGCAGGGGGCCTACAATGAGCAGTTCTTC.

The genes are TRBV19 and TRBJ1-2; 9 nucleotides match TRBD1. This CDR3 spans 14 amino acids. CDR1 and CDR2 from the germline V gene are LNHDA and SQIVND (reference sequence). V was pared by 6 bases and J by 4 bases, with 6 bases of the junction left unmatched. CDR3 sequence: CASRTGQGFYGYTF. CDR3 DNA: TGTGCCAGTAGAACGGGACAGGGATTCTATGGCTACACCTTC. Drawing the rest from reference TRBV19 and TRBJ1-2, the complete variable domain is DGGITQSPKYLFRKEGQNVTLSCEQNLNHDAMYWYRQDPGQGLRLIYYSQIVNDFQKGDIAEGYSVSREKKESFPLTVTSAQKNPTAFYLCASRTGQGFYGYTFGSGTRLTVV.

In DNA form, the CDR3 reads TGTGCCAGCTCACCTACTAGCAGACCTTGGACAGATACGCAGTATTTT. It is translated as CASSPTSRPWTDTQYF. This chain links TRBV18 with TRBJ2-3; D may be TRBD2 (6 bases). The CDR3 totals 16 residues. V was cut by 3 bases and J by 3 bases, with 16 bases left in between. Germline CDR1 is KGHSH and CDR2 is LQKENI.

This chain uses TRBV2 with TRBJ1-1; D remains ambiguous. CDR1 is SNHLY and CDR2 is FYNNEI in the germline V gene. This CDR3 comprises 14 residues. V was shortened by 6 bases and J by 5 bases, with 16 bases between the two germline ends. The CDR3 sequence: CASSANPGFTEAFF. In DNA, the CDR3 is TGTGCCAGCAGCGCCAATCCCGGGTTTACTGAAGCTTTCTTT.

The table lists this clone with a few counts. V is TRBV11-2 and J is TRBJ1-2; TRBD1 might be the D (6 bases). CDR1 and CDR2 from the germline V gene are SGHAT and FQNNGV. Trimming cost V 5 bases and J 7 bases, with 14 bases left between them. The CDR3 consists of 13 residues. The CDR3 DNA sequence: TGTGCCAGCAGCCCAGGCGGGGGCGCTGGCTACACCTTC. This sequence encodes CASSPGGGAGYTF.